Listed here are 16 T cell receptor beta chains from one sample, sequenced in a study of sequential checkpoint blockade in melanoma. Assay: immunoSEQ multiplex PCR; the TCRdb copy retains only in-frame clones and omits some. The repertoire consists of some 35,000 clones, with over 75% occurring once and the leading ten covering over 10%. Treatment indicated: randomized to nivolumab then ipilimumab (arm A) or the reverse (arm B). The specimen was CD8+ T cells sorted from blood (inferred from file names), collected from a patient given nivolumab and ipilimumab in sequence. The receptors were sampled from a human donor with melanoma.

This clone was seen a single time. V and J are TRBV11-2 and TRBJ1-2; a weak D match, TRBD1 (5 bases). The V end was cut by 5 bases, the J end by 6 bases, with 7 bases between. The CDR3 sequence is 11 residues long. Germline lookup yields CDR1 SGHAT and CDR2 FQNNGV. CDR3 sequence: CASSAGHGYTF. The CDR3 region has the DNA TGTGCCAGCAGCGCAGGGCATGGCTACACCTTC.

The rearrangement uses TRBV5-6 and TRBJ2-7; D gene unclear. Deletions cut 4 bases from V and 6 bases from J, with 20 bases between. Looked up from germline, CDR1 is SGHDT and CDR2 is YYEEEE. The CDR3 is 15 amino acids. CDR3 DNA sequence: TGTGCCAGCAGCCCGACCACAGTGATCGGATCCGAGCAGTACGTC. Its translation: CASSPTTVIGSEQYV.

The chain combines TRBV19 with TRBJ1-1; possible D gene TRBD1, 5 bases. The CDR3 loop spans 13 amino acids. Trimming shortened V by 3 bases and J by 5 bases, and 10 bases separated the two germline ends. Germline CDR1 is LNHDA and CDR2 is SQIVND (reference sequence). In DNA, the CDR3 is TGTGCCAGTAGTATTTGGGGGGAAACTGAAGCTTTCTTT. It specifies CASSIWGETEAFF.

The rearrangement uses TRBV4-1 and TRBJ1-3; maybe TRBD1 (6 bases). In germline, CDR1 is MGHRA, CDR2 YSYEKL. V dropped 3 bases and J dropped 8 bases, with 17 bases sitting between them. CDR3 size: 15 residues. Here the CDR3 reads CASSQAGGAGDTIYF. The CDR3 DNA reads as TGCGCCAGCAGCCAGGCGGGGGGCGCGGGAGACACCATATATTTT.

The chain's CDR3 is CATSREYSSTDTQYF. The CDR3 DNA is TGTGCCACCAGCAGAGAATACTCCAGCACAGATACGCAGTATTTT. The rearrangement joins TRBV15 to TRBJ2-3; D gene uncertain. There are 15 residues in the CDR3. V gave up 0 bases and J gave up 0 bases, with 7 bases separating them. Germline V gene sequence: CDR1 LNHNV, CDR2 YYDKDF (reference sequence). Filled out from reference TRBV15 and TRBJ2-3, the complete variable domain reads DAMVIQNPRYQVTQFGKPVTLSCSQTLNHNVMYWYQQKSSQAPKLLFHYYDKDFNNEADTPDNFQSRRPNTSFCFLDIRSPGLGDTAMYLCATSREYSSTDTQYFGPGTRLTVL.

This rearrangement joins TRBV5-4 to TRBJ2-4; tentative D call: TRBD2 (5 bases). Germline CDR1 is SGHNT and CDR2 is YYREEE (reference sequence). The CDR3 extends over 19 amino acids. V lost 2 bases, J lost 0 bases, and 21 bases lay in between. The CDR3 here is CASSFLGQAGNLAKNIQYF. DNA for the CDR3: TGTGCCAGCAGCTTTCTGGGTCAGGCGGGTAACCTAGCCAAAAACATTCAGTACTTC.

The chain combines TRBV27 with TRBJ2-7; 10 nucleotides agree with TRBD1. There are 15 residues in the CDR3. Per germline, CDR1 MNHEY and CDR2 SMNVEV (reference sequence). V lost 8 bases, J lost 3 bases, and 10 bases stayed unmatched. The CDR3 nucleotides read TGTGCCAGCGGCTTGACCGGGACAGGGGACTACGAGCAGTACTTC. As protein: CASGLTGTGDYEQYF.

J is TRBJ1-1 and V is TRBV7-9; D might be TRBD1 (6 bases). Trimming left V 3 bases short and J 5 bases short, with 10 bases between. Germline loops: CDR1 SEHNR, CDR2 FQNEAQ (reference sequence). This CDR3 has 13 residues. Here the CDR3 reads CASSFVQGTEAFF. Written as DNA, the CDR3 is TGTGCCAGCAGCTTTGTACAGGGTACTGAAGCTTTCTTT.

V and J are TRBV10-3 and TRBJ1-5; D ambiguous. The CDR3 has 15 residues. V lost 2 bases, J lost 0 bases, and 8 bases lay in between. Germline V gives CDR1 ENHRY, CDR2 SYGVKD. The CDR3 DNA is TGTGCCATCAGTGAGCCGGGGTATAGCAATCAGCCCCAGCATTTT. It yields the protein CAISEPGYSNQPQHF.

V usage is TRBV11-2 and J usage is TRBJ1-2; 7 bases fit TRBD1. The V gene's germline CDR1 is SGHAT and CDR2 FQNNGV. V shed 4 bases and J 8 bases; nucleotides not matched to a gene: 4. This CDR3 region has 12 residues. The chain's CDR3 is CASSSGQQGYTF. As DNA, the CDR3 is TGTGCCAGCAGCTCGGGACAGCAGGGCTACACCTTC.

This chain joins TRBV7-8 and TRBJ1-1, with D possibly TRBD1 on 6 matching bases. From germline, CDR1 is SGHVS and CDR2 FQNEAQ. This CDR3 has 15 residues. V lost 5 bases and J 1 base, leaving 14 bases between the germline ends. CDR3 amino acids: CASSETGTKNTEAFF. CDR3 DNA sequence: TGTGCCAGCAGCGAGACCGGGACAAAGAACACTGAAGCTTTCTTT.

The rearrangement uses TRBV9 and TRBJ2-3; 11 positions agree with TRBD2. The CDR3 extends over 14 amino acids. The germline CDR1 and CDR2 sequences are SGDLS and YYNGEE. The V segment lost 4 bases and the J segment 8 bases; nucleotides outside the gene matches: 6. Written as DNA, the CDR3 is TGTGCCAGCAGCCCCCGACTAGCGGGAATTACGCAGTATTTT. Its protein product is CASSPRLAGITQYF. Drawing the rest from reference TRBV9 and TRBJ2-3, the complete variable domain is DSGVTQTPKHLITATGQRVTLRCSPRSGDLSVYWYQQSLDQGLQFLIQYYNGEERAKGNILERFSAQQFPDLHSELNLSSLELGDSALYFCASSPRLAGITQYFGPGTRLTVL.

Written as DNA, the CDR3 is TGTGCCAGCAGCTTAGACGGGACAGTGTCCTACGAGCAGTACTTC. It encodes CASSLDGTVSYEQYF. The genes are TRBV7-2 and TRBJ2-7; 7 bases fit TRBD1. Germline V gives CDR1 SGHTA, CDR2 FQGNSA. The CDR3 runs 15 residues. V dropped 1 base and J dropped 1; count of bases not matched to a gene: 4.

This rearrangement joins TRBV18 to TRBJ2-7; the D gene is possibly TRBD2 (5 bases). The length of the CDR3 is 15 residues. The V gene's germline CDR1 is KGHSH and CDR2 LQKENI. V was shortened by 6 bases and J by 0 bases, with 15 bases between the two germline ends. CDR3 bases: TGTGCCAGCTCGCGGGTGTGGCCACCCTCCTACGAGCAGTACTTC. This encodes CASSRVWPPSYEQYF.

The chain carries TRBV5-4 and TRBJ2-7, with TRBD2 matching over 12 bases. Germline V CDR1 and CDR2: SGHNT, YYREEE (reference sequence). CDR3 length equals 17 residues. V shed 3 bases and J 5 bases; nucleotides not matched to a gene: 12. For the CDR3, the DNA is TGTGCCAGCAGCTCCTTGACTAGCGGGGGTCGCAACAACGAGCAGTACTTC. This codes for CASSSLTSGGRNNEQYF. Based on the CDR3 plus reference TRBV5-4 and TRBJ2-7, the full variable domain is ETGVTQSPTHLIKTRGQQVTLRCSSQSGHNTVSWYQQALGQGPQFIFQYYREEENGRGNFPPRFSGLQFPNYSSELNVNALELDDSALYLCASSSLTSGGRNNEQYFGPGTRLTVT.

The chain carries TRBV7-3 and TRBJ2-7, with 11 bases that match TRBD2. The CDR3 length is 19 residues. Germline V lookup: CDR1 SGHTA, CDR2 FQGTGA. V shed 4 bases, J shed 3 bases, and the junction held 17 bases outside the gene matches. CDR3 in DNA: TGTGCCAGCAGCTCGCCCGTGGTTAGACTAGCGGGAACGAACTACGAGCAGTACTTC. This sequence encodes CASSSPVVRLAGTNYEQYF.